Here is one T cell receptor beta chain with its context. The sample belongs to a study of shared clonotypes between healthy human individuals. The CDR3 is 15 residues long. V was cut by 0 bases and J by 11 bases, with 19 bases left in between. Looked up from germline, CDR1 is SGDLS and CDR2 is YYNGEE. Sequenced by immunoSEQ multiplex PCR; TCRdb stores in-frame clones only, minus some. The table shows a few million clones, with more than 90% occurring only once. This TCR derives from a man between 18 and 29 years old in good health. The V call is TRBV9, the J call TRBJ2-3, with TRBD2 as a possible D gene (6 bases). Sequencing input: naive CD4+ T cells sorted from blood. The subset is: CD45RA+ positively selected. The DNA for the CDR3 is TGTGCCAGCAGCGTAGGCGGGGCGCTCCGAGGCGAGCAGTATTTT. It is translated as CASSVGGALRGEQYF.